A selection of T cell receptor beta chains follows, all from one sample in a study of vaccination effects on CD4 cells after COVID-19. Libraries were prepared by immunoSEQ multiplex PCR; TCRdb keeps only in-frame clonotypes and omits some of them. The repertoire has some 23,000 clones, around 76% of them found once; the top ten carry about 9.7%. No antigen has been identified for these receptors. Source: CD4+ T cells from PBMCs cultured with HCoV-229E spike peptides, taken after COVID-19 vaccination. Every receptor here comes from a human donor who received a COVID-19 vaccine. Both conserved end residues are part of each CDR3.

V: TRBV19
CDR3: CASSILDRFNSPLHF

V: TRBV6-1
CDR3: CASSEGVRGNTEAFF

V: TRBV5-1
CDR3: CASSLGGNEKLFF

V: TRBV7-2
CDR3: CASSFDRQGTVFF

V: TRBV7-2
CDR3: CASSLGSGGNTGYTF

V: TRBV21-1
CDR3: CASSKGVDKNYEQYF

V: TRBV7-8
CDR3: CASSLGQSNTGELFF

V: TRBV5-1
CDR3: CASRSTFQSGDEQYF

V: TRBV5-5
CDR3: CASSLASGVNYEQYF

V: TRBV5-1
CDR3: CASSLDGTGGNYNEQFF

V: TRBV2
CDR3: CASNRLTDTQYF

V: TRBV6-5
CDR3: CASSYSLAGSYEQYF

V: TRBV29-1
CDR3: CSVENGLRVF